The 26 T cell receptor beta chains listed next were all sequenced from one sample in a study of blood T cell repertoires in COVID-19. Some clones are missing from TCRdb's copy, which holds only in-frame ones; the method was immunoSEQ multiplex PCR. The table shows some 250,000 clones, with roughly four fifths occurring only once. The sample consisted of peripheral blood. These receptors originate from a woman aged 80 or over with acute or convalescent COVID-19.

J is TRBJ2-6 and V is TRBV6-2 or TRBV6-3, with 12 bases fitting TRBD1. This CDR3 is 18 amino acids long. V was pared by 6 bases and J by 2 bases, with 8 bases of the junction left unmatched. From germline, CDR1 is MNHEY and CDR2 SVGEGT. The CDR3 is CASSYTGTGGAGANVLTF. The CDR3 coding sequence is TGTGCCAGCAGCTATACCGGGACAGGGGGCGCTGGGGCCAACGTCCTGACTTTC.

V is TRBV4-1 and J is TRBJ1-6, with a tentative D call TRBD1 (6 bases). Germline V gives CDR1 MGHRA, CDR2 YSYEKL. The CDR3 spans 16 residues. Trimming left V 1 base short and J 5 bases short, with 12 bases between. Here the CDR3 DNA reads TGCGCCAGCAGCCAAGTGGCAGGGGTTAATAATTCACCCCTCCACTTT. As protein: CASSQVAGVNNSPLHF.

This chain connects TRBV2 to TRBJ1-1; 8 positions match TRBD1. The CDR3 loop spans 15 amino acids. V trimming: 7 bases; J trimming: 0 bases; junction bases outside the gene matches: 7. From germline, CDR1 is SNHLY and CDR2 FYNNEI. For the CDR3, the DNA is TGTGCCAGCACTCGGACAGGGACGCTGAACACTGAAGCTTTCTTT. Amino acid sequence: CASTRTGTLNTEAFF.

The chain is built from TRBV6-1 and TRBJ1-1; D uncertain. Trimming stripped 3 bases from V and 4 bases from J, with 12 bases between. CDR1 and CDR2 from the germline V gene are MNHNS and SASEGT. The CDR3 length is 14 residues. In nucleotides, the CDR3 is TGTGCCAGCAGTGAGGTGAGGGTCGGCACTGAAGCTTTCTTT. This sequence encodes CASSEVRVGTEAFF.

This clone was observed a single time. The rearrangement uses TRBV30 and TRBJ1-1; D is perhaps TRBD1 (6 bases). Trimming took off 6 bases at V and 4 bases at J, with 12 bases between the two ends. Germline CDR1 GTSNPN, CDR2 SVGIG (reference sequence). The CDR3 covers 12 residues. CDR3 nucleotide sequence: TGTGCCTGTCACAGGGTTGGCACTGAAGCTTTCTTT. Encoded protein: CACHRVGTEAFF. The full variable domain, its missing parts supplied by reference TRBV30 and TRBJ1-1, is SQTIHQWPATLVQPVGSPLSLECTVEGTSNPNLYWYRQAAGRGLQLLFYSVGIGQISSEVPQNLSASRPQDRQFILSSKKLLLSDSGFYLCACHRVGTEAFFGQGTRLTVV.

V gene TRBV4-1 combines with J gene TRBJ1-2; 9 nucleotides line up with TRBD1. The CDR3 loop spans 18 amino acids. The ends lost 0 bases at V and 0 bases at J; junction bases unmatched: 8. The germline gives CDR1 MGHRA, CDR2 YSYEKL. CDR3 loop: CASSQDGQGTEANYGYTF. The CDR3 nucleotides are TGCGCCAGCAGCCAAGATGGACAGGGGACAGAGGCTAACTATGGCTACACCTTC.

About this clone itself: One end of the junction does not line up with germline, which may come from a read error. The rearrangement joins TRBV9 to TRBJ2-2; tentatively, D is TRBD1 (6 bases). Germline CDR1 SGDLS, CDR2 YYNGEE. The CDR3 extends over 15 amino acids. This CDR3 reads CASSPRDKNSGELFF. The CDR3 DNA is TGTGCCAGCAGCCCGAGGGACAAGAACTCCGGGGAGCTGTTTTTT.

The rearrangement joins TRBV9 to TRBJ1-3; 11 nucleotides agree with TRBD1. Germline lookup yields CDR1 SGDLS and CDR2 YYNGEE. With 2 bases clipped from V and 4 bases from J, the junction kept 8 bases outside the gene matches. The CDR3 covers 17 residues. CDR3 in amino acids: CASSVDRGRTSGNTIYF. CDR3 DNA sequence: TGTGCCAGCAGCGTGGACAGGGGGCGCACGAGCGGAAACACCATATATTTT. Variable domain in full (rest from reference TRBV9 and TRBJ1-3): DSGVTQTPKHLITATGQRVTLRCSPRSGDLSVYWYQQSLDQGLQFLIQYYNGEERAKGNILERFSAQQFPDLHSELNLSSLELGDSALYFCASSVDRGRTSGNTIYFGEGSWLTVV.

This clone was counted a few times. This chain links TRBV4-1 with TRBJ1-1, with D possibly TRBD1 on 6 matching bases. V shed 0 bases and J shed 1 base, with 15 bases lying between them. The CDR3 runs to 17 residues. CDR1 is MGHRA and CDR2 is YSYEKL in the germline V gene. CDR3 sequence reads: CASSQDRQGTRNTEAFF. Here the CDR3 DNA reads TGCGCCAGCAGCCAAGATCGTCAGGGGACGCGGAACACTGAAGCTTTCTTT.

The chain couples TRBV7-2 to TRBJ2-1; 8 bases map to TRBD2. There are 15 residues in the CDR3. Germline CDR1 reads SGHTA; CDR2 reads FQGNSA. The trim removed 8 bases at V and 9 bases at J, leaving 15 bases unmatched. The CDR3: CASSVITMAGGEQFF. The CDR3 coding sequence is TGTGCCAGCTCGGTTATTACCATGGCGGGGGGTGAGCAGTTCTTC.

The chain links TRBV28 to TRBJ1-2; D gene ambiguous. V was clipped by 0 bases and J by 6 bases, with 11 bases between them. Germline V lookup: CDR1 MDHEN, CDR2 SYDVKM. CDR3 length equals 14 residues. In nucleotides, the CDR3 is TGTGCCAGCAGTTTATGGAAAGAGGCAAATGGCTACACCTTC. This translates into CASSLWKEANGYTF.

The rearrangement joins TRBV27 to TRBJ1-2; TRBD1 is a possible D gene (5 bases). The CDR3 contains 15 residues. Trimming cost V 6 bases and J 6 bases, with 20 bases left between them. Germline CDR1 MNHEY, CDR2 SMNVEV (reference sequence). This CDR3 reads CASRPTQQVGHGYTF. DNA of the CDR3: TGTGCCAGCAGACCCACCCAGCAGGTGGGGCATGGCTACACCTTC.

V is TRBV3-1 (or the pseudogene TRBV3-2) and J is TRBJ1-4; D remains unclear. The CDR3 consists of 17 residues. CDR1 is LGHDT and CDR2 is YNNKEL in the germline V gene (reference sequence). Trimming took 2 bases from V and 3 from J, leaving 16 bases between them. The CDR3 DNA sequence: TGTGCCAGCAGCCAATTCTTCCCCCAAGGAGCTAATGAAAAACTGTTTTTT. Its translation is CASSQFFPQGANEKLFF.

V gene TRBV6-4 combines with J gene TRBJ2-2, with TRBD1 as a possible D gene (5 bases). Germline V gene lookup returns CDR1 MRHNA and CDR2 SNTAGT. V was shortened by 5 bases and J by 1 base, with 8 bases between the two germline ends. The CDR3 is made up of 14 amino acids. CDR3 amino acids: CASSFTGNTGELFF. CDR3 coding DNA: TGTGCCAGCAGTTTTACAGGGAACACCGGGGAGCTGTTTTTT.

Only one count was recorded for this clone. The chain employs TRBV7-3 and TRBJ2-3, with 8 bases identical to TRBD2. The CDR3 loop spans 14 amino acids. CDR1 is SGHTA, CDR2 FQGTGA, per germline. The V segment lost 3 bases and the J segment 3 bases; nucleotides outside the gene matches: 2. The CDR3 DNA sequence: TGTGCCAGCAGCTTCGGGACTAGTACAGATACGCAGTATTTT. Its translation is CASSFGTSTDTQYF.

This chain joins TRBV19 and TRBJ1-4; D not resolved. Per germline, CDR1 LNHDA and CDR2 SQIVND (reference sequence). Trimming took off 0 bases at V and 8 bases at J, with 13 bases between the two ends. The CDR3 is made up of 15 amino acids. The CDR3 loop is CASSIDGGFGEKLFF. The CDR3 DNA is TGTGCCAGTAGTATAGATGGAGGGTTCGGGGAAAAACTGTTTTTT.

The chain joins TRBV9 to TRBJ2-7, with TRBD2 matching 12 bases. The CDR3 spans 15 residues. Losses at the gene ends were 4 bases for V and 6 bases for J; bases not matched to a gene: 8. The germline CDR1 and CDR2 sequences are SGDLS and YYNGEE. The CDR3 loop is CASSSSGGALPEQYF. The CDR3 bases are TGTGCCAGCAGCTCTAGCGGGGGGGCCCTACCCGAGCAGTACTTC.

The V gene is TRBV12-3 or TRBV12-4, the J gene TRBJ1-2; weak D call: TRBD1 (6 bases). The CDR3 runs to 13 residues. With 6 bases removed from V and 4 bases from J, the gap between germline ends came to 12 bases. CDR3 in amino acids: CASSIQGGYGYTF. CDR3 coding DNA: TGTGCCAGCAGCATACAGGGTGGCTATGGCTACACCTTC.

The rearrangement links TRBV2 to TRBJ2-5; possible D gene TRBD2, 6 bases. This CDR3 contains 14 residues. The germline V gene has CDR1 SNHLY and CDR2 FYNNEI. With 10 bases removed from V and 3 bases from J, the gap between germline ends came to 18 bases. CDR3 in DNA: TGTGCCAACAAAAACTCCGGGAGAAAAGAGACCCAGTACTTC. Translating gives CANKNSGRKETQYF.

The gene calls are TRBV19 and TRBJ1-4, with D uncertain. Germline assignment: CDR1 LNHDA and CDR2 SQIVND (reference sequence). The CDR3 has 15 amino acids. The V end lost 7 bases, the J end lost 5 bases, and 17 bases lay between the germline ends. Here the CDR3 reads CASMKESRGNEKLFF. In DNA form, the CDR3 reads TGTGCCAGTATGAAGGAATCAAGAGGAAATGAAAAACTGTTTTTT. Drawing the rest from reference TRBV19 and TRBJ1-4, the complete variable domain is DGGITQSPKYLFRKEGQNVTLSCEQNLNHDAMYWYRQDPGQGLRLIYYSQIVNDFQKGDIAEGYSVSREKKESFPLTVTSAQKNPTAFYLCASMKESRGNEKLFFGSGTQLSVL.

This chain joins TRBV5-1 and TRBJ1-6, with TRBD1 matching 7 bases. In germline, CDR1 is SGHRS, CDR2 YFSETQ. The CDR3 runs to 13 residues. The trim removed 4 bases at V and 8 bases at J, leaving 3 bases unmatched. The CDR3 sequence: CASSVQGDSPLHF. The CDR3, as DNA: TGCGCCAGCAGCGTTCAGGGGGATTCACCCCTCCACTTT. Using reference TRBV5-1 and TRBJ1-6 for the parts outside the CDR3, the full variable domain is KAGVTQTPRYLIKTRGQQVTLSCSPISGHRSVSWYQQTPGQGLQFLFEYFSETQRNKGNFPGRFSGRQFSNSRSEMNVSTLELGDSALYLCASSVQGDSPLHFGNGTRLTVT.

The CDR3 DNA follows: TGTGCCAGCAGCCAAGCGTGGACAGGGTGGAATTGGCAGTTCTTC. This sequence encodes CASSQAWTGWNWQFF. The rearrangement uses TRBV3-1 (or the pseudogene TRBV3-2) and TRBJ2-1; 8 nucleotides align to TRBD1. Germline V lookup: CDR1 LGHDT, CDR2 YNNKEL (reference sequence). Germline trimming cut 1 base from V and 12 bases from J; bases unmatched to any gene: 11. There are 15 residues in the CDR3.

The chain uses TRBV27 and TRBJ1-3, with D maybe TRBD1 (5 bases). V was pared by 6 bases and J by 0 bases, with 15 bases between. Germline CDR1 reads MNHEY; CDR2 reads SMNVEV (reference sequence). This CDR3 is built from 16 residues. The CDR3 is CASRGWGSNSGNTIYF. The CDR3, as DNA: TGTGCCAGCAGGGGGTGGGGCTCAAACTCTGGAAACACCATATATTTT.

The gene calls are TRBV12-5 and TRBJ2-3; TRBD1 matches 8 bases. Trimming at V came to 5 bases and at J to 2 bases, leaving 6 bases not matched to a gene. From germline, CDR1 is LGHNT and CDR2 FRNRAP. The CDR3 extends over 15 amino acids. This chain's CDR3 is CASGPGTGPTDTQYF. For the CDR3, the DNA is TGTGCTAGTGGTCCCGGGACAGGACCCACAGATACGCAGTATTTT.

The chain recombines TRBV28 with TRBJ2-1; the D gene is possibly TRBD2 (5 bases). The germline V gene has CDR1 MDHEN and CDR2 SYDVKM. The V gene lost 7 bases and the J gene lost 10 bases, with 14 bases spanning the gap. The CDR3 covers 12 residues. CDR3 DNA sequence: TGTGCCAGCAATCAACTAGGATCCGAGCAGTTCTTC. Translating it yields CASNQLGSEQFF. Supplemented by reference TRBV28 and TRBJ2-1, the full variable domain reads DVKVTQSSRYLVKRTGEKVFLECVQDMDHENMFWYRQDPGLGLRLIYFSYDVKMKEKGDIPEGYSVSREKKERFSLILESASTNQTSMYLCASNQLGSEQFFGPGTRLTVL.

V usage is TRBV6-5 and J usage is TRBJ1-1; weak D call: TRBD1 (6 bases). This CDR3 is 14 amino acids long. Germline V gene lookup returns CDR1 MNHEY and CDR2 SVGAGI. With 1 base removed from V and 4 bases from J, the gap between germline ends came to 10 bases. For the CDR3, the DNA is TGTGCCAGCAGTTACTTTACAGGGAGCACTGAAGCTTTCTTT. Protein product: CASSYFTGSTEAFF.